This T cell receptor (beta chain) appears in the sequencing data of a study of OX40 agonist ivuxolimab in advanced cancers. In the study overall: Among those enrolled, mean age was roughly 55 years (range roughly 23 to 90) and 75% to 90% were male. Partial responses were recorded for three patients, including one with hepatocellular carcinoma and two with cutaneous melanoma. Prior anti-PD-1, anti-PD-L1 or anti-CTLA-4 therapy was allowed; approximately 40% had some.

The CDR3 is 17 amino acids. Trimming removed 1 base at V and 1 base at J, with 19 bases between. Germline assignment: CDR1 SQVTM and CDR2 ANQGSEA. Regarding this clone: Its antigen is still unknown.

Points from the study as a whole: Compared with others, partial responders at 0.1-3.0 mg/kg displayed clonal expansion among the lowest.

The table came from immunoSEQ multiplex PCR; TCRdb's copy has only in-frame clones and leaves some out. The repertoire includes around 30,000 clones, approximately 86% of them detected once, and about 32% sits in the top ten. Here the sequenced sample was CD4+ or CD8+ T cells sorted from blood, taken in a trial of the OX40 agonist ivuxolimab. V gene TRBV29-1 combines with J gene TRBJ1-1; maybe TRBD1 (5 bases). The TCR originated in an adult with an advanced solid tumor such as melanoma, head and neck, liver or kidney cancer. CDR3 in amino acids: CSVEGRGLHHRNTEAFF. Written as DNA, the CDR3 is TGCAGCGTTGAAGGGAGGGGATTACACCATAGGAACACTGAAGCTTTCTTT.